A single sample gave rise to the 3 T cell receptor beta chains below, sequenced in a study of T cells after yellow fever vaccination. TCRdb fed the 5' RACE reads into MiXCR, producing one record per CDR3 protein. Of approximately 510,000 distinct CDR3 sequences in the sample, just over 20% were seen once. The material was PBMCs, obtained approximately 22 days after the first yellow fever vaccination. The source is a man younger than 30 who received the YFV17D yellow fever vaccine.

The CDR3 sequence: CASSHDLGSRGLGEKLFF. In nucleotides, the CDR3 is TGCGCCAGCAGCCACGACTTAGGGTCCCGGGGGCTAGGTGAAAAACTGTTTTTT. The chain recombines TRBV4-3 with TRBJ1-4, with D perhaps TRBD1 (6 bases). This CDR3 spans 18 amino acids. Germline CDR1 reads LGHNA; CDR2 reads YSLEER. The germline V and J ends were trimmed by 3 bases and 7 bases, with 24 bases remaining between them.

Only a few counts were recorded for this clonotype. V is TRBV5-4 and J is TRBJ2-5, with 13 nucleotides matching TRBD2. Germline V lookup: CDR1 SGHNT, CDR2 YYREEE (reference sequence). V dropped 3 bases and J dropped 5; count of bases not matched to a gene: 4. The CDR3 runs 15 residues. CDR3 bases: TGTGCCAGCAGCTCACTGACTAGCGGGGGGGAGACCCAGTACTTC. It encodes CASSSLTSGGETQYF.

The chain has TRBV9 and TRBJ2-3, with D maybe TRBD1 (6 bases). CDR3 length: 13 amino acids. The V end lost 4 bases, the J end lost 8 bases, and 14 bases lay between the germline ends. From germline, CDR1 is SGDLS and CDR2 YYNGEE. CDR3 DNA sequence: TGTGCCAGCAGCCCACCCTTACAGGGTACGCAGTATTTT. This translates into CASSPPLQGTQYF.